This paragraph reports one T cell receptor beta chain. One end of the junction varies from germline; a read error may be responsible. The sample is drawn from a study of tumor-infiltrating lymphocytes in primary liver carcinoma. In the study overall: Subjects consisted of male and female patients aged 30 to 69 years. Roughly 3.65 to 8 million productive TCRbeta reads came from each sample, comparable across tissue types.

The CDR3 sequence is 19 residues long. CDR1 SGHNT and CDR2 YENEEA come from the germline V gene. The researchers produced TCR beta cDNA from 500 ng total RNA with a constant-region primer. Slightly modified ARM-PCR, run as three nested multiplex PCR rounds, produced the TCR beta libraries. TRBV1-TRBV30 forward primers and a C-beta reverse primer were used in the first two PCR rounds, which each ran for approximately 9 cycles. From the multiplex PCR reads, TCRdb called clonotypes with MiXCR, one entry per CDR3 protein. The sample lists approximately 42,000 distinct CDR3 sequences, around 75% occurring once. Co-extracting RNA and DNA was done with 20-30 mg of unsorted bulk tissue as input. Resection treated the patients' primary liver carcinoma.

The clonotype comes from a woman aged 25 to 39 with primary liver carcinoma and hepatitis B virus infection. The chain has TRBV11-3 and TRBJ2-3, with 8 bases that match TRBD2. The sequencing sample was made of tumor-adjacent normal liver tissue. DNA for the CDR3: TGTGCCAGCAGCTTAGGTTTTGGAGCGGGAGAAGGAGGCACAAATACGCGGTATTTT. This encodes CASSLGFGAGEGGTNTRYF.